A single sample is the source of the 10 T cell receptor beta chains below, sequenced in a study of OX40 agonist ivuxolimab in advanced cancers. The method behind the library was the immunoSEQ multiplex PCR assay. The immuneACCESS repertoire file appears here via TCRdb, limited to in-frame rearrangements. These files lack a portion of the clones; in checked studies, under half of the deficit traces to unresolved V genes, and the cause of the others is not known. The sample table records tens of thousands of clones; approximately 83% of these occur just once. In total, the top ten clones hold 0.55% to 0.8% of the sample. This material consisted of CD4+ or CD8+ T cells sorted from blood, taken in a trial of the OX40 agonist ivuxolimab. The receptors derive from an adult with an advanced solid tumor such as melanoma, head and neck, liver or kidney cancer.

The chain couples TRBV30 to TRBJ1-4; D remains unclear. The germline V gene encodes CDR1 GTSNPN and CDR2 SVGIG (reference sequence). The CDR3 has 11 amino acids. V lost 3 bases, J lost 5 bases, and 4 bases lay in between. This CDR3 reads CAWSLNEKLFF. As DNA, the CDR3 is TGTGCCTGGAGCCTGAATGAAAAACTGTTTTTT.

The V and J genes are TRBV6-4 and TRBJ2-7; D is possibly TRBD2 (5 bases). CDR3 length: 13 amino acids. The V and J ends lost 3 bases and 4 bases respectively, with 10 bases between them. Germline V CDR1 and CDR2: MRHNA, SNTAGT. The CDR3 loop is CASSEVAGYEQYF. DNA for the CDR3: TGTGCCAGCAGTGAAGTGGCGGGTTACGAGCAGTACTTC.

This sequence joins TRBV4-2 and TRBJ2-7, with 10 bases matching TRBD2. CDR1 is LGHNA and CDR2 is YNFKEQ in the germline V gene. V shed 0 bases, J shed 1 base, and the junction held 15 bases outside the gene matches. The CDR3 runs to 20 residues. The CDR3 DNA reads as TGTGCCAGCAGCCAAGATCTGGTAGCGGGGGGCCTGCAGTTTTCCTACGAGCAGTACTTC. Translated: CASSQDLVAGGLQFSYEQYF.

This clone was picked up a small number of times. V usage is TRBV19 and J usage is TRBJ2-2; 8 bases are shared with TRBD2. Per the germline V gene, CDR1 is LNHDA and CDR2 is SQIVND (reference sequence). The CDR3 loop spans 17 amino acids. The V gene end was trimmed by 8 bases and the J gene end by 2 bases; junction bases not matched to a gene: 13. The CDR3 nucleotides read TGTGCCAGTGCCGGCCGGGGTCTAGCGGGTAACACCGGGGAGCTGTTTTTT. Translating gives CASAGRGLAGNTGELFF.

The chain is built from TRBV18 and TRBJ1-5; the D gene is possibly TRBD1 (6 bases). V was cut by 2 bases and J by 4 bases, with 12 bases left in between. Germline V lookup: CDR1 KGHSH, CDR2 LQKENI. The CDR3 has 15 amino acids. CDR3 coding DNA: TGTGCCAGCTCACCAGCGGGGGCAGGGAATCAGCCCCAGCATTTT. It codes for CASSPAGAGNQPQHF.

The chain joins TRBV5-1 to TRBJ2-7, with TRBD2 matching 9 bases. Germline CDR1 reads SGHRS; CDR2 reads YFSETQ. The CDR3 runs 15 residues. The V gene end was trimmed by 1 base and the J gene end by 5 bases; junction bases not matched to a gene: 7. The CDR3 is CASSLIAGEYNEQYF. In nucleotides, the CDR3 is TGCGCCAGCAGCTTGATAGCGGGAGAATACAACGAGCAGTACTTC.

The chain combines TRBV29-1 with TRBJ1-1; 10 bases agree with TRBD1. CDR3 length: 17 amino acids. The V gene end was trimmed by 4 bases and the J gene end by 4 bases; junction bases not matched to a gene: 15. In germline, CDR1 is SQVTM, CDR2 ANQGSEA. The CDR3 protein is CSVVPGQGKGIVTEAFF. CDR3 sequence (DNA): TGCAGCGTTGTACCGGGACAGGGGAAGGGCATCGTCACTGAAGCTTTCTTT.

The chain carries TRBV18 and TRBJ1-1, with 8 bases lining up with TRBD1. The CDR3 loop spans 14 amino acids. Per germline, CDR1 KGHSH and CDR2 LQKENI. The ends lost 6 bases at V and 1 base at J; junction bases unmatched: 4. CDR3 DNA: TGTGCCAGCTCCGACCAGGGGGCGAACACTGAAGCTTTCTTT. This sequence encodes CASSDQGANTEAFF.

The chain links TRBV9 to TRBJ2-2; 7 bases line up with TRBD1. Germline CDR1 reads SGDLS; CDR2 reads YYNGEE. Germline trimming cut 3 bases from V and 0 bases from J; bases unmatched to any gene: 8. This CDR3 is 17 amino acids long. CDR3 loop: CASSAWDSLPNTGELFF. The CDR3 DNA reads as TGTGCCAGCAGCGCCTGGGACAGTCTCCCGAACACCGGGGAGCTGTTTTTT.

The genes are TRBV2 and TRBJ1-6; TRBD1 might be the D (5 bases). The CDR3 contains 14 residues. The germline V gene encodes CDR1 SNHLY and CDR2 FYNNEI. V was trimmed by 6 bases and J by 8 bases, leaving 14 bases between them. CDR3: CASRGRGQDSPLHF. The CDR3 coding sequence is TGTGCCAGCAGGGGCCGGGGCCAGGATTCACCCCTCCACTTT.